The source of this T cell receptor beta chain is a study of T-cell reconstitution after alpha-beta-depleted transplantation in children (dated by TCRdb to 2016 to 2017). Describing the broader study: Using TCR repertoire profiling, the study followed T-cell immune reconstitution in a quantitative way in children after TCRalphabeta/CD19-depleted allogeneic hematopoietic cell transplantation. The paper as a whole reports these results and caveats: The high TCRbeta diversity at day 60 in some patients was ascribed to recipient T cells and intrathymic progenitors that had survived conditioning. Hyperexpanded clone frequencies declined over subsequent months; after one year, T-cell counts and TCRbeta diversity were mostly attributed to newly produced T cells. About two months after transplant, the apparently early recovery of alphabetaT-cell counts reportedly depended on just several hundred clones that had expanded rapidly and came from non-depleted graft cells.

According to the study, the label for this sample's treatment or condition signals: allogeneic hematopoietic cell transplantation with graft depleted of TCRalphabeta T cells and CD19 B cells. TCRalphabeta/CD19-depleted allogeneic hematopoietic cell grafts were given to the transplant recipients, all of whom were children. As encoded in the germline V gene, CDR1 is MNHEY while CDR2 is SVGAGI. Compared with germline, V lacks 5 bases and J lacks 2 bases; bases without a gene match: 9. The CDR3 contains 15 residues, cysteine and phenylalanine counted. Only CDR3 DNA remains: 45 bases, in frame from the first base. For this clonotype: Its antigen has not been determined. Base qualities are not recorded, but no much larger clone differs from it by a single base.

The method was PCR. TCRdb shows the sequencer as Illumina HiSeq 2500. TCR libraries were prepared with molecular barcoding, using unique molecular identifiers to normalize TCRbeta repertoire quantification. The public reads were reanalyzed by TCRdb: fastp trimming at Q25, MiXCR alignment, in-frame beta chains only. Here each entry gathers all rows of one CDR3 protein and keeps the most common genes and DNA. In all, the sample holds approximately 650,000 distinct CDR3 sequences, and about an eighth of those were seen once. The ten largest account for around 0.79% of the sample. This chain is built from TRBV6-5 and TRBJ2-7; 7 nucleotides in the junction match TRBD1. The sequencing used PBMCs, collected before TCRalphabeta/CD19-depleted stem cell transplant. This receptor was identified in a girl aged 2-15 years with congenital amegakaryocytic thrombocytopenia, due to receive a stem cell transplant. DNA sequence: TGTGCCAGCAGTCACAGACCCGACAGGGCCTACGAGCAGTACTTC. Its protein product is CASSHRPDRAYEQYF.